This record covers a single T cell receptor (beta chain). The record originates from a study of blood T cell repertoires in COVID-19. At the level of the study: Researchers got acute and convalescent COVID-19 samples from the United States, Italy and Spain. PBMCs, B-cell-depleted T cells, or T cells provided the cDNA or gDNA that made up the material.

The V gene's germline CDR1 is LNHDA and CDR2 SQIVND (reference sequence). The length of the CDR3 is 15 residues. V was pared by 5 bases and J by 0 bases, with 14 bases between. As processed by the authors: Reference gene primers were amplified, and this amplification served to estimate nucleated cell counts. The method was immunoSEQ multiplex PCR; TCRdb's version includes in-frame clones alone and lacks a portion of them. The V and J calls and the clone size are those of that table, but D and trimming were determined from the DNA. The table lists roughly 93,000 clones, around 86% of them singletons. The chain carries TRBV19 and TRBJ2-7, with D possibly matching TRBD2 (6 bases). The TCR comes from a human donor in a cohort sampled during active COVID-19. The source material was peripheral blood. Written as DNA, the CDR3 is TGTGCCAGTAGTCCTAGAGCGGGTTCCTCCTACGAGCAGTACTTC. Its translation: CASSPRAGSSYEQYF.